What follows describes a single T cell receptor (beta chain). Its antigen is undetermined. These data belong to a study of cytomegalovirus exposure and HLA in healthy donors. The wider study: The use of the same platform for the roughly 130 validation repertoires and the 550 to 850 first-cohort repertoires was reported by a later analysis.

The study's findings and limits: The study listed 150 to 200 cytomegalovirus-associated TCR beta chains. With high specificity and sensitivity, the classifier reportedly diagnosed cytomegalovirus status.

The table came from immunoSEQ multiplex PCR; TCRdb's copy has only in-frame clones and leaves some out. The sample contains 140,000 or so clones, approximately 90% of which appear only once. Sequenced input: PBMCs. The clonotype was recovered from a young man in good health and CMV-seropositive.

CDR3 sequence (DNA): TGTGCCAGCAGCGAAAGGGCGGGGGGAACGGGCAATGAGCAGTTCTTC. This gives the protein CASSERAGGTGNEQFF. This sequence joins TRBV7-9 and TRBJ2-1; 8 bases line up with TRBD2. Per the germline V gene, CDR1 is SEHNR and CDR2 is FQNEAQ (reference sequence). The CDR3 covers 16 residues. Unmatched junction bases numbered 12, after V lost 5 bases and J lost 6 bases.